Only a few counts were recorded for the clone carrying this T cell receptor beta chain. The data are from a study of early T cells in non-severe SARS-CoV-2 infection. CDR3 size: 14 residues. V lost 3 bases, J lost 9 bases, and 9 bases stayed unmatched. Germline V gene sequence: CDR1 DFQATT, CDR2 SNEGSKA (reference sequence). MiXCR was run by TCRdb on the 5' RACE reads, yielding one entry per CDR3 protein. In the table there are 70,000 or so distinct CDR3 sequences, more than 9% of which are singletons. The chain uses TRBV20-1 and TRBJ2-1, with 9 bases aligning to TRBD2. Sequences were obtained from whole blood. This receptor was taken from an adult who was a healthcare worker with PCR-confirmed SARS-CoV-2 infection or an uninfected control (not recorded which). The CDR3 DNA follows: TGCAGTGCTAGCGGGACTAGCATGTCGACTGAGCAGTTCTTC. It is translated as CSASGTSMSTEQFF.